These T cell receptor beta chains were read from a single sample in a study of cytomegalovirus exposure and HLA in healthy donors. The repertoire was sequenced with immunoSEQ multiplex PCR; TCRdb's copy has only in-frame clones and lacks some. Of around 70,000 clones in the sample, about 75% are singletons; the top ten hold roughly 4.9%. Sequences were obtained from PBMCs. The source is a man in his 60s in good health and CMV-seropositive. Each CDR3 is given with its conserved first and last residue. A D gene is named only where the DNA matches it firmly. Clone sizes are given selectively: once, few, many, or a class where the clone is expanded.

>once|.|TRBJ2-7|TRBV4-2
CASSQEKRHTTYEQYF
TGTGCCAGCAGCCAAGAGAAGCGCCATACGACCTACGAGCAGTACTTC
>.|.|TRBJ1-5|TRBV28
CATRQGNQPQHF
TGTGCCACACGGCAGGGTAATCAGCCCCAGCATTTT
>.|TRBD2|TRBJ2-7|TRBV7-2
CASSFDGTSVSYEQYF
TGTGCCAGCAGTTTCGACGGGACTAGCGTCAGCTACGAGCAGTACTTC
>once|.|TRBJ2-7|TRBV7-2
CASSRDTGYEQYF
TGTGCCAGCAGCCGGGACACCGGCTACGAGCAGTACTTC
>.|.|TRBJ1-2|TRBV6-5
CASSYAGYYGYTF
TGTGCCAGCAGTTACGCAGGGTACTATGGCTACACCTTC
>few|TRBD2|TRBJ2-3|TRBV7-2
CASSYASGGARDTQYF
TGTGCCAGCAGCTACGCTAGCGGGGGGGCCCGGGATACGCAGTATTTT
>.|.|TRBJ2-1|TRBV7-9
CASSLEGHYNEQFF
TGTGCCAGCAGCTTAGAGGGACACTACAATGAGCAGTTCTTC
>.|.|TRBJ2-3|TRBV27
CASSLEGNRADTQYF
TGTGCCAGCAGTTTGGAGGGTAATCGGGCAGATACGCAGTATTTT
>.|TRBD2|TRBJ2-3|TRBV9
CASSAPRAAGGGSADTQYF
TGTGCCAGCAGCGCCCCCCGTGCCGCGGGAGGGGGATCTGCAGATACGCAGTATTTT
>.|.|TRBJ2-1|TRBV27
CASSLSRGEQFF
TGTGCCAGCAGTTTATCGCGGGGTGAGCAGTTCTTC
>few|TRBD1|TRBJ2-2|TRBV9
CASSGQGRTVPGELFF
TGTGCCAGCAGCGGACAGGGCAGGACAGTTCCCGGGGAGCTGTTTTTT
>.|TRBD1|TRBJ2-1|TRBV5-6
CASSLSPLDRGPYNEQFF
TGTGCCAGCAGCTTGTCACCCTTGGACAGGGGTCCCTACAATGAGCAGTTCTTC
>.|TRBD1|TRBJ2-7|TRBV6-1
CASRRDSSILYEQYF
TGTGCCAGCAGAAGGGACAGCTCAATACTCTACGAGCAGTACTTC
>.|.|TRBJ1-1|TRBV2
CASREATGTEAFF
TGTGCCAGCAGGGAGGCCACGGGGACTGAAGCTTTCTTT
>.|TRBD1|TRBJ1-4|TRBV28
CASTLPGTGDEKLFF
TGTGCCAGCACCCTTCCTGGGACAGGGGATGAAAAACTGTTTTTT
>once|TRBD2|TRBJ2-4|TRBV18
CASSPRGLAGILAKNIQYF
TGTGCCAGCTCACCACGAGGACTAGCGGGAATCTTAGCCAAAAACATTCAGTACTTC
>.|.|TRBJ1-1|TRBV7-6
CASSAGQSNTEAFF
TGTGCCAGCAGCGCCGGACAGTCGAACACTGAAGCTTTCTTT
>once|TRBD2|TRBJ2-7|TRBV7-9
CASSSYTYSGRTYEQYF
TGTGCCAGCAGTTCCTACACCTATAGCGGGAGGACCTACGAGCAGTACTTC
>.|.|TRBJ2-7|TRBV2
CASTFLATSYEQYF
TGTGCCAGCACCTTCCTAGCGACTTCCTACGAGCAGTACTTC
>.|TRBD1|TRBJ2-2|TRBV6-5
CASSYGKDRVTGELFF
TGTGCCAGCAGTTACGGAAAGGACAGGGTTACCGGGGAGCTGTTTTTT
>.|.|TRBJ1-2|TRBV2
CASSATPPSGYTF
TGTGCCAGCAGTGCAACCCCTCCCAGTGGCTACACCTTC
>.|.|TRBJ2-7|TRBV20-1
CSASTYEQYF
TGCAGTGCTAGTACCTACGAGCAGTACTTC
>.|TRBD2|TRBJ2-3|TRBV9
CASTSGSGGAYTDTQYF
TGTGCCAGCACATCAGGGAGCGGGGGGGCTTACACAGATACGCAGTATTTT
>.|TRBD1|TRBJ1-1|TRBV18
CASSLATGVDTEAFF
TGTGCCAGCTCACTTGCGACAGGGGTCGACACTGAAGCTTTCTTT
>.|TRBD2|TRBJ2-5|TRBV19
CASSIDLWLAGDETQYF
TGTGCCAGTAGTATAGATCTTTGGCTAGCGGGAGACGAGACCCAGTACTTC
>few|.|TRBJ2-1|TRBV7-9
CASSLGGSYNEQFF
TGTGCCAGCAGCTTAGGAGGCTCCTACAATGAGCAGTTCTTC
>.|TRBD2|TRBJ2-2|TRBV28
CASAGGSNTGELFF
TGTGCCAGCGCCGGCGGGAGTAACACCGGGGAGCTGTTTTTT
>once|.|TRBJ2-1|TRBV10-3
CVTEEGGSYNEQFF
TGTGTCACTGAGGAGGGGGGGTCCTACAATGAGCAGTTCTTC
>.|.|TRBJ1-5|TRBV7-9
CASSLAWAQPQHF
TGTGCCAGCAGCTTAGCCTGGGCTCAGCCCCAGCATTTT
>.|TRBD1|TRBJ1-1|TRBV11-1
CASSLGRDRDTEAFF
TGTGCCAGCAGCTTAGGACGCGACAGGGACACTGAAGCTTTCTTT
>few|.|TRBJ1-1|TRBV27
CASSPLGGEGNTEAFF
TGTGCCAGCAGTCCCCTGGGAGGGGAAGGGAACACTGAAGCTTTCTTT
>.|TRBD1|TRBJ1-6|TRBV27
CASSFYRGRDSPLHF
TGTGCCAGCAGTTTCTACAGGGGTAGAGATTCACCCCTCCACTTT
>.|.|TRBJ1-2|TRBV4-1
CASSSLGGVYGYTF
TGCGCCAGCAGCTCCCTTGGAGGGGTCTATGGCTACACCTTC
>few|.|TRBJ2-5|TRBV11-2
CASSLGRMTQETQYF
TGTGCCAGCAGCTTAGGAAGGATGACTCAAGAGACCCAGTACTTC
>.|.|TRBJ1-1|TRBV6-6
CASSPGEVGRAEAFF
TGTGCCAGCAGTCCCGGAGAGGTAGGGCGGGCTGAAGCTTTCTTT
>few|TRBD1|TRBJ2-7|TRBV9
CASSAGTGFSYEQYF
TGTGCCAGCAGCGCAGGGACAGGGTTTTCCTACGAGCAGTACTTC
>.|.|TRBJ1-2|TRBV28
CASSLRGARYGYTF
TGTGCCAGCAGTTTGCGGGGGGCGCGGTATGGCTACACCTTC
>.|TRBD1|TRBJ2-2|TRBV10-3
CAISENGLGQITGELFF
TGTGCCATCAGTGAGAATGGTTTGGGACAGATCACCGGGGAGCTGTTTTTT
>.|TRBD2|TRBJ2-1|TRBV9
CASSSSGRSRGNEQFF
TGTGCCAGCAGTTCTAGCGGGAGGAGTCGGGGCAATGAGCAGTTCTTC
>.|TRBD1|TRBJ1-1|TRBV19
CASRRHGTAEAFF
TGTGCCAGTAGGAGACACGGGACAGCCGAAGCTTTCTTT
>.|TRBD1|TRBJ2-1|TRBV13
CASSGRDRGSDYNEQFF
TGTGCCAGCAGCGGCCGGGACAGGGGTTCGGATTACAATGAGCAGTTCTTC
>.|.|TRBJ1-1|TRBV6-5
CASSSGRAGYDEAFF
TGTGCCAGCAGTAGTGGTCGGGCGGGATACGATGAAGCTTTCTTT
>.|TRBD1|TRBJ2-7|TRBV28
CASSLGDRRGYEQYF
TGTGCCAGCAGTTTGGGGGACAGGAGAGGCTACGAGCAGTACTTC
>.|TRBD1|TRBJ1-4|TRBV19
CASSTAGQGSEKLFF
TGTGCCAGTAGTACAGCGGGACAGGGCAGTGAAAAACTGTTTTTT
>.|TRBD1|TRBJ2-5|TRBV4-1
CASSQEQGSGETQYF
TGCGCCAGCAGCCAAGAACAGGGGTCGGGGGAGACCCAGTACTTC
>few|.|TRBJ1-6|TRBV11-2
CASSFEGVSSYNSPLHF
TGTGCCAGCAGCTTTGAAGGGGTTAGCTCCTATAATTCACCCCTCCACTTT
>.|TRBD1|TRBJ2-7|TRBV2
CASSDRGNGEQYF
TGTGCCAGCAGTGACAGGGGGAACGGCGAGCAGTACTTC
>.|TRBD2|TRBJ2-1|TRBV7-8
CASSSGTSGSDEQFF
TGTGCCAGCAGCTCTGGGACTAGCGGGAGCGATGAGCAGTTCTTC
>.|.|TRBJ2-3|TRBV21-1
CASSKGTSGTDTQYF
TGTGCCAGCAGCAAAGGGACTAGCGGCACAGATACGCAGTATTTT
>.|TRBD2|TRBJ2-3|TRBV7-9
CSSSLGLAGDTQYF
TGTTCCAGCAGCTTAGGACTAGCTGGAGATACGCAGTATTTT
>.|.|TRBJ2-7|TRBV7-8
CASSSYHDSSSYEQYF
TGTGCCAGCAGCTCTTATCACGACAGCTCTTCTTACGAGCAGTACTTC
>few|TRBD1|TRBJ1-3|TRBV18
CASSATGGQGNTIYF
TGTGCCAGCTCCGCCACAGGGGGCCAAGGAAACACCATATATTTT
>.|TRBD1|TRBJ1-2|TRBV11-2
CASSPYFYAGDRRNYGYTF
TGTGCCAGCAGCCCATATTTTTATGCCGGGGACAGGAGAAACTATGGCTACACCTTC
>.|.|TRBJ2-6|TRBV28
CASSLPTGSGANVLTF
TGTGCCAGCAGTTTACCTACAGGGTCGGGGGCCAACGTCCTGACTTTC
>.|.|TRBJ2-7|TRBV19
CASSPQRGEQYF
TGTGCCAGTAGTCCCCAAAGGGGCGAGCAGTACTTC
>once|TRBD1|TRBJ1-4|TRBV30
CAWSEDRGAEKLFF
TGTGCCTGGAGTGAGGACAGGGGGGCTGAAAAACTGTTTTTT
>few|TRBD1|TRBJ2-7|TRBV28
CASRTPGQASYEQYF
TGTGCCAGCAGAACTCCGGGACAGGCCTCCTACGAGCAGTACTTC
>.|TRBD2|TRBJ2-5|TRBV7-7
CASSLGSGGQETQYF
TGTGCTAGCAGCTTAGGTAGCGGGGGCCAAGAGACCCAGTACTTC
>once|TRBD1|TRBJ1-1|TRBV19
CASSASRDRSMNTEAFF
TGTGCCAGTAGTGCCTCCCGGGACAGGAGCATGAACACTGAAGCTTTCTTT